These 15 T cell receptor beta chains share one sample of origin, sequenced in a study of early T cells in non-severe SARS-CoV-2 infection. TCRdb re-analysed the 5' RACE reads in MiXCR, keeping a single row per CDR3 protein. The sample has 100,000 to 150,000 distinct CDR3 sequences; 14% to 15% are singletons. Material for sequencing was whole blood. Source of these receptors: an adult who was a healthcare worker with PCR-confirmed SARS-CoV-2 infection or an uninfected control (not recorded which).

The genes are TRBV19 and TRBJ1-5; no definite D call. V shed 3 bases and J shed 4 bases, with 7 bases lying between them. Germline assignment: CDR1 LNHDA and CDR2 SQIVND (reference sequence). The CDR3 loop spans 13 amino acids. The CDR3 DNA reads TGTGCCAGTAGTATCAGTAAAAATCAGCCCCAGCATTTT. Amino acids: CASSISKNQPQHF.

V and J are TRBV25-1 and TRBJ1-2, with 7 bases lining up with TRBD1. Unmatched junction bases numbered 8, after V lost 2 bases and J lost 2 bases. Germline V gene lookup returns CDR1 MGHDK and CDR2 SYGVNS. The length of the CDR3 is 16 residues. For the CDR3, the DNA is TGTGCCAGCAGTGAAGTAATAGGGGGCAACAACTATGGCTACACCTTC. It codes for CASSEVIGGNNYGYTF.

The J gene is TRBJ2-2, the V gene TRBV9; weak D call: TRBD1 (6 bases). There are 17 residues in the CDR3. Between the trimmed V and J ends, which lost 4 bases and 1 base, there was a span of 17 bases. Looked up from germline, CDR1 is SGDLS and CDR2 is YYNGEE. The CDR3 sequence: CASSQLILTGNTGELFF. Written as DNA, the CDR3 is TGTGCCAGCAGCCAACTTATTTTGACAGGGAACACCGGGGAGCTGTTTTTT.

V gene TRBV10-2 combines with J gene TRBJ2-3; D may be TRBD1 or TRBD2 (5 bases each). The V gene lost 6 bases and the J gene lost 6 bases, with 19 bases spanning the gap. The V gene's germline CDR1 is WSHSY and CDR2 SAAADI. This CDR3 has 15 amino acids. The CDR3 sequence is CASSRTMVGTDTQYF. The CDR3 nucleotides read TGCGCCAGCAGCCGAACAATGGTGGGGACGGATACGCAGTATTTT.

The CDR3 bases are TGTGCCAGCAGCTTGGAGGTGTCCCAGAATACGCAGTATTTT. Protein: CASSLEVSQNTQYF. The chain has TRBV5-6 and TRBJ2-3; D not resolved. The CDR3 totals 14 residues. The ends were cut back, 0 bases at V and 7 bases at J, with 12 bases in the middle. The germline CDR1 and CDR2 sequences are SGHDT and YYEEEE.

The genes are TRBV7-9 and TRBJ2-1; D perhaps matches TRBD2 (5 bases). CDR1 SEHNR and CDR2 FQNEAQ come from the germline V gene (reference sequence). The CDR3 is 17 amino acids. V shed 0 bases and J shed 7 bases, with 19 bases lying between them. The chain's CDR3 is CASSLAKTLVWVNEQFF. The CDR3 coding sequence is TGTGCCAGCAGCTTAGCGAAAACACTAGTTTGGGTAAATGAGCAGTTCTTC.

The V and J genes are TRBV3-1 and TRBJ2-3; the D gene is possibly TRBD1 (6 bases). Germline CDR1 reads LGHDT; CDR2 reads YNNKEL (reference sequence). The ends were cut back, 1 base at V and 5 bases at J, with 16 bases in the middle. The length of the CDR3 is 16 residues. The CDR3 DNA sequence: TGTGCCAGCAGCCAAGGAGGCTTACAGGGACGAGATACGCAGTATTTT. Protein product: CASSQGGLQGRDTQYF.

V usage is TRBV6-4 and J usage is TRBJ1-1; D is unclear. Germline V gives CDR1 MRHNA, CDR2 SNTAGT. The CDR3 runs to 13 residues. V lost 6 bases and J 2 bases, leaving 10 bases between the germline ends. The CDR3 is CASSQQQNTEAFF. The DNA of the CDR3 is TGTGCCAGCAGCCAACAGCAAAACACTGAAGCTTTCTTT.

This clonotype showed up just once. The chain recombines TRBV9 with TRBJ1-1; perhaps TRBD1 as D (5 bases). This CDR3 region has 17 residues. The germline V gene has CDR1 SGDLS and CDR2 YYNGEE. V was cut by 1 base and J by 4 bases, with 20 bases left in between. The CDR3 loop is CASSVFAGPIDGTEAFF. CDR3 in DNA: TGTGCCAGCAGCGTATTCGCGGGACCGATAGACGGCACTGAAGCTTTCTTT.

The rearrangement links TRBV5-1 to TRBJ2-2, with D tentatively TRBD1 or TRBD2 (6 bases each). V lost 6 bases, J lost 3 bases, and 12 bases lay in between. There are 14 residues in the CDR3. CDR1 SGHRS and CDR2 YFSETQ come from the germline V gene. CDR3 sequence (DNA): TGCGCCAGCACCCCGGGGGCAGACACCGGGGAGCTGTTTTTT. Translated, it gives CASTPGADTGELFF.

The rearrangement uses TRBV20-1 and TRBJ2-7; no clear D. Germline-derived CDR1 and CDR2 are DFQATT and SNEGSKA (reference sequence). The CDR3 has 12 amino acids. The CDR3 sequence is CSLQTSSYEQYF. CDR3 DNA sequence: TGCAGCCTACAGACAAGCTCCTACGAGCAGTACTTC.

The J gene is TRBJ1-6, the V gene TRBV11-1; the D gene is possibly TRBD1 (5 bases). CDR1 and CDR2 from the germline V gene are SGHAT and FQDESV (reference sequence). CDR3 length equals 14 residues. With 6 bases removed from V and 7 bases from J, the gap between germline ends came to 13 bases. CDR3 in DNA: TGTGCCAGCAGTCTCGGGACGGCAAATTCACCCCTCCACTTT. Translation gives CASSLGTANSPLHF.

The V call is TRBV6-1, the J call TRBJ2-7, with 8 bases identical to TRBD1. This CDR3 contains 18 residues. V lost 5 bases, J lost 1 base, and 16 bases stayed unmatched. From germline, CDR1 is MNHNS and CDR2 SASEGT. The CDR3 DNA follows: TGTGCCAGCAGTAGATTAACAGGGGGAATCGTCGATTCCTACGAGCAGTACTTC. This encodes CASSRLTGGIVDSYEQYF.

This clonotype was counted between two and nine times. The chain combines TRBV2 with TRBJ2-7; D uncertain. V shed 2 bases and J shed 1 base, with 6 bases lying between them. Germline V lookup: CDR1 SNHLY, CDR2 FYNNEI. The CDR3 spans 13 residues. CDR3 loop: CASSEQQSYEQYF. The CDR3 DNA reads TGTGCCAGCAGTGAACAGCAATCCTACGAGCAGTACTTC.

The rearrangement links TRBV27 to TRBJ2-1; 10 bases are a match to TRBD2. The CDR3 totals 14 residues. The germline V gene has CDR1 MNHEY and CDR2 SMNVEV (reference sequence). After removal of 3 bases from V and 8 bases from J, the junction contained 4 bases not matched to a gene. The CDR3 protein is CASSFASGGYEQFF. The CDR3, as DNA: TGTGCCAGCAGTTTTGCTAGCGGGGGTTATGAGCAGTTCTTC.